A single sample gave rise to the 26 T cell receptor beta chains below, sequenced in a study of CD8+CD57+ T cells in acquired aplastic anemia. For CDR3 and TCR beta VDJ profiling, genomic DNA was the template used. Using its own MiXCR run on the reads, TCRdb lists one record per CDR3 protein. This sample carries around 130,000 distinct CDR3 sequences, under 60% of them seen once, and the ten largest clones take around 27%. Sequencing was done on patients that had shown CD8+CD57+ cell expansion by flow cytometry. The sequenced sample consisted of sorted CD4+, CD8+, or CD8+CD57+ T cells (not recorded which) from PBMCs. These receptors came from a human donor with aplastic anemia.

Concerning this clonotype: This may stem from a read error, because a much larger clone lies one nucleotide away. The chain carries TRBV7-6 and TRBJ2-2; D might be TRBD1 or TRBD2, each matching 5 bases. Germline V gene lookup returns CDR1 SGHVS and CDR2 FNYEAQ. The CDR3 extends over 15 amino acids. The V end lost 5 bases, the J end lost 4 bases, and 14 bases lay between the germline ends. The CDR3 loop is CASSREGLGTGELFF. The CDR3, as DNA: TGTGCCAGCAGCCGCGAGGGGCTTGGCACCGGGGAGCTGTTTTTT. Full variable domain (remainder filled in from reference TRBV7-6 and TRBJ2-2): GAGVSQSPRYKVTKRGQDVALRCDPISGHVSLYWYRQALGQGPEFLTYFNYEAQQDKSGLPNDRFSAERPEGSISTLTIQRTEQRDSAMYRCASSREGLGTGELFFGEGSRLTVL.

J is TRBJ1-6 and V is TRBV20-1; D not resolved. V lost 1 base, J lost 10 bases, and 14 bases lay in between. From germline, CDR1 is DFQATT and CDR2 SNEGSKA (reference sequence). This CDR3 has 14 residues. The CDR3 loop reads CSARGSEGSSPLHF. CDR3 DNA: TGCAGTGCTAGAGGTTCGGAGGGTTCCTCACCCCTCCACTTT.

Here the CDR3 reads CASSSAGTTEAFF. Written as DNA, the CDR3 is TGTGCCAGCAGCTCTGCGGGTACCACTGAAGCTTTCTTT. The gene calls are TRBV7-9 and TRBJ1-1, with D unresolved. This CDR3 spans 13 amino acids. Trimming cost V 4 bases and J 4 bases, with 10 bases left between them. Germline V CDR1 and CDR2: SEHNR, FQNEAQ (reference sequence).

V and J are TRBV7-2 and TRBJ1-1; no clear D gene. From germline, CDR1 is SGHTA and CDR2 FQGNSA. V was shortened by 2 bases and J by 1 base, with 5 bases between the two germline ends. The CDR3 is 13 residues long. The CDR3 coding sequence is TGTGCCAGCAGCTTAAAAGAGAACACTGAAGCTTTCTTT. It specifies CASSLKENTEAFF.

The rearrangement uses TRBV10-1 and TRBJ2-1; D is possibly TRBD2 (5 bases). The length of the CDR3 is 16 residues. The V and J ends lost 5 bases and 6 bases respectively, with 20 bases between them. The germline CDR1 and CDR2 sequences are WNHNN and SYGVQD (reference sequence). CDR3 bases: TGCGCCAGCAGTCTCCCTCGCGGGTCCTCTGTCAATGAGCAGTTCTTC. It codes for CASSLPRGSSVNEQFF.

The chain couples TRBV24-1 to TRBJ2-7; weak D call: TRBD2 (6 bases). Trimming stripped 6 bases from V and 4 bases from J, with 15 bases between. The CDR3 has 14 residues. Germline V gene lookup returns CDR1 KGHDR and CDR2 SFDVKD. Written as DNA, the CDR3 is TGTGCCACCAGTACCGGGACTCCTCCGTACGAGCAGTACTTC. As protein: CATSTGTPPYEQYF.

The chain recombines TRBV7-9 with TRBJ2-7; 10 bases match TRBD2. V was clipped by 1 base and J by 4 bases; unmatched bases: 7. Germline loops: CDR1 SEHNR, CDR2 FQNEAQ (reference sequence). This CDR3 has 16 amino acids. The CDR3 loop reads CASSLDPSGGGYEQYF. In DNA form, the CDR3 reads TGTGCCAGCAGCTTAGACCCGAGCGGGGGGGGGTACGAGCAGTACTTC. Using reference TRBV7-9 and TRBJ2-7 for the parts outside the CDR3, the full variable domain is DTGVSQNPRHKITKRGQNVTFRCDPISEHNRLYWYRQTLGQGPEFLTYFQNEAQLEKSRLLSDRFSAERPKGSFSTLEIQRTEQGDSAMYLCASSLDPSGGGYEQYFGPGTRLTVT.

This clonotype was picked up a small number of times. The chain links TRBV2 to TRBJ2-5, with D hard to call. V lost 4 bases and J lost 2, with 11 bases in between. The CDR3 spans 14 residues. The germline gives CDR1 SNHLY, CDR2 FYNNEI. As DNA, the CDR3 is TGTGCCAGCAGTGGGATGTTATTACAAGAGACCCAGTACTTC. It is translated as CASSGMLLQETQYF.

As regards this clonotype: A junction boundary mismatches the germline segment, possibly from a read error. V is TRBV2 and J is TRBJ2-6, with TRBD1 matching 12 bases. The CDR3 covers 15 residues. Germline V gene sequence: CDR1 SNHLY, CDR2 FYNNEI. The CDR3 reads CASSDPGQGAHVLTF. CDR3 DNA: TGTGCCAGCAGTGATCCGGGACAGGGGGCCCACGTCCTGACTTTC. The whole variable domain, remainder taken from reference TRBV2 and TRBJ2-6, is EPEVTQTPSHQVTQMGQEVILRCVPISNHLYFYWYRQILGQKVEFLVSFYNNEISEKSEIFDDQFSVERPDGSNFTLKIRSTKLEDSAMYFCASSDPGQGAHVLTFGAGSRLTVL.

The CDR3 sequence is CASSEEANRNYEQYF. In DNA, the CDR3 is TGTGCCAGCAGTGAAGAAGCAAACAGAAACTACGAGCAGTACTTC. The rearrangement joins TRBV2 to TRBJ2-7; D is unresolved. This CDR3 is built from 15 residues. Germline V gene lookup returns CDR1 SNHLY and CDR2 FYNNEI. V dropped 1 base and J dropped 3 bases, with 13 bases sitting between them.

This clonotype was picked up one time. The V and J genes are TRBV19 and TRBJ2-5; no definite D call. The germline V gene encodes CDR1 LNHDA and CDR2 SQIVND (reference sequence). This CDR3 region has 13 residues. V lost 1 base to trimming and J lost 2 bases, with 5 bases between them. CDR3 sequence reads: CASSIGRQETQYF. The CDR3 DNA reads TGTGCCAGTAGTATAGGGAGACAAGAGACCCAGTACTTC.

The chain employs TRBV7-2 and TRBJ2-5; D might be TRBD2 (5 bases). CDR1 SGHTA and CDR2 FQGNSA come from the germline V gene. The CDR3 loop spans 13 amino acids. The V end lost 2 bases, the J end lost 11 bases, and 15 bases lay between the germline ends. DNA of the CDR3: TGTGCCAGCAGCTTATTCGCCCTCGGGGAGCAGTACTTC. This gives the protein CASSLFALGEQYF.

This chain uses TRBV19 with TRBJ1-1; the D is unclear. The CDR3 loop spans 13 amino acids. Trimming removed 1 base at V and 4 bases at J, with 7 bases between. The germline CDR1 and CDR2 sequences are LNHDA and SQIVND (reference sequence). The CDR3 nucleotides read TGTGCCAGTAGTATAGGGGTGAGCACTGAAGCTTTCTTT. Amino acid sequence: CASSIGVSTEAFF.

This clonotype was observed once. V gene TRBV5-6 combines with J gene TRBJ1-2; 9 positions match TRBD1. This CDR3 has 15 amino acids. Germline V lookup: CDR1 SGHDT, CDR2 YYEEEE. V shed 0 bases, J shed 8 bases, and the junction held 8 bases outside the gene matches. The CDR3 is CASSLAGTGFGGYTF. CDR3 bases: TGTGCCAGCAGCTTGGCCGGGACAGGGTTCGGAGGCTACACCTTC.

CDR3 coding DNA: TGCAGTGCCATGATAAACACAGGGACAACGGCTCTTTTCGGGCAGTACTTC. Encoded protein: CSAMINTGTTALFGQYF. This rearrangement joins TRBV20-1 to TRBJ2-7, with D possibly matching TRBD1 (6 bases). Trimming left V 6 bases short and J 9 bases short, with 33 bases between. CDR3 length equals 17 residues. From germline, CDR1 is DFQATT and CDR2 SNEGSKA (reference sequence).

This clonotype was counted only a few times. The chain joins TRBV20-1 to TRBJ1-2; possibly TRBD1 for D (5 bases). V gave up 0 bases and J gave up 8 bases, with 16 bases separating them. Germline lookup yields CDR1 DFQATT and CDR2 SNEGSKA (reference sequence). CDR3 length: 14 amino acids. CDR3 nucleotide sequence: TGCAGTGCTAGAGACGAGGGGCAATTAAGGGGCTACACCTTC. Residues: CSARDEGQLRGYTF.

The CDR3 sequence: CATEGTGKSGGYTF. The DNA for the CDR3 is TGTGCCACCGAAGGGACTGGCAAGAGTGGTGGCTACACCTTC. The gene calls are TRBV10-3 and TRBJ1-2; D is perhaps TRBD1 (5 bases). The CDR3 is made up of 14 amino acids. Trimming took off 10 bases at V and 7 bases at J, with 22 bases between the two ends. Germline CDR1 is ENHRY and CDR2 is SYGVKD.

The table lists this clonotype with many counts. This sequence joins TRBV20-1 and TRBJ1-1; D uncertain. The CDR3 totals 15 residues. The V gene's germline CDR1 is DFQATT and CDR2 SNEGSKA (reference sequence). The V end lost 6 bases, the J end lost 1 base, and 18 bases lay between the germline ends. CDR3 sequence reads: CSAPPWRQENTEAFF. CDR3 bases: TGCAGTGCCCCCCCATGGAGGCAGGAGAACACTGAAGCTTTCTTT.

This clonotype has at least ten counts. This sequence joins TRBV11-2 and TRBJ2-5; D is ambiguous. Trimming left V 1 base short and J 5 bases short, with 14 bases between. Germline V gives CDR1 SGHAT, CDR2 FQNNGV. The CDR3 spans 15 residues. CDR3 residues: CASSLVSSLGETQYF. CDR3 sequence (DNA): TGTGCCAGCAGCTTAGTGTCCAGCCTTGGGGAGACCCAGTACTTC.

This clonotype came up many times. The CDR3 spells CASSQWTGDEQFF. The CDR3 DNA sequence: TGCGCCAGCAGCCAGTGGACAGGCGATGAGCAGTTCTTC. The chain combines TRBV4-1 with TRBJ2-1; 7 bases fit TRBD1. Unmatched junction bases numbered 4, after V lost 3 bases and J lost 8 bases. Germline assignment: CDR1 MGHRA and CDR2 YSYEKL. The CDR3 is 13 amino acids.

V usage is TRBV29-1 and J usage is TRBJ1-2; no clear D. V was pared by 4 bases and J by 6 bases, with 18 bases between. This CDR3 has 14 residues. The germline CDR1 and CDR2 sequences are SQVTM and ANQGSEA. As DNA, the CDR3 is TGCAGCGTTGCCAATTTGCAGGTCGGCCATGGCTACACCTTC. Translation gives CSVANLQVGHGYTF. Full variable domain (remainder filled in from reference TRBV29-1 and TRBJ1-2): SAVISQKPSRDICQRGTSLTIQCQVDSQVTMMFWYRQQPGQSLTLIATANQGSEATYESGFVIDKFPISRPNLTFSTLTVSNMSPEDSSIYLCSVANLQVGHGYTFGSGTRLTVV.

Concerning this clonotype itself: It may be a read error: a sequence one base away is much more abundant. The chain has TRBV14 and TRBJ1-3; D is perhaps TRBD1 (5 bases). CDR1 and CDR2 (germline): SGHDN, FVKESK. The CDR3 covers 18 residues. CDR3 sequence: CASSRHRDGGRSGDTIYF. The CDR3 region has the DNA TGTGCCAGCAGCCGGCACCGGGACGGAGGGCGCTCTGGAGACACCATATATTTT.

This clonotype was observed once. This chain uses TRBV24-1 with TRBJ1-2, with D possibly matching TRBD1 (5 bases). Germline loops: CDR1 KGHDR, CDR2 SFDVKD. V lost 7 bases and J 4 bases, leaving 15 bases between the germline ends. CDR3 size: 14 residues. Here the CDR3 reads CATSSRVETYGYTF. Here the CDR3 DNA reads TGTGCCACCAGCTCCAGGGTTGAAACCTATGGCTACACCTTC.

This chain uses TRBV9 with TRBJ1-1, with a tentative D call TRBD1 (5 bases). V was trimmed by 0 bases and J by 5 bases, leaving 14 bases between them. Germline V gene lookup returns CDR1 SGDLS and CDR2 YYNGEE. This CDR3 has 15 residues. The CDR3 reads CASSVEAGKVTEAFF. CDR3 nucleotides: TGTGCCAGCAGCGTAGAAGCAGGGAAGGTAACTGAAGCTTTCTTT.

This clonotype was detected only a few times. The rearrangement uses TRBV27 and TRBJ2-7; TRBD1 might be the D (6 bases). Germline loops: CDR1 MNHEY, CDR2 SMNVEV (reference sequence). Trimming took off 5 bases at V and 1 base at J, with 12 bases between the two ends. The CDR3 spans 14 residues. The CDR3 protein is CASSAYRVSYEQYF. The CDR3 DNA is TGTGCCAGCAGTGCATACAGGGTGTCCTACGAGCAGTACTTC.

The rearrangement uses TRBV15 and TRBJ1-4; 7 bases align to TRBD1. CDR3 size: 17 residues. V lost 3 bases, J lost 7 bases, and 14 bases stayed unmatched. In germline, CDR1 is LNHNV, CDR2 YYDKDF (reference sequence). CDR3 amino acids: CATSSSSRTGDREKLFF. CDR3 coding DNA: TGTGCCACCAGCAGTTCTTCCCGGACAGGAGATCGTGAAAAACTGTTTTTT.